The next 12 T cell receptor beta chains were all read from a single sample in a study of T cell repertoires in cytomegalovirus infection. Using its own MiXCR run on the reads, TCRdb lists one record per CDR3 protein. The table records about 830,000 distinct CDR3 sequences, about 31% of them present only once. No antigens are known for them. Sequences were derived from cultured CD8+ T cells from PBMCs, sampled from culture after CMV antigen stimulation. The receptors were gathered from a human donor in good health (CMV status not recorded). Some clones in this sample may be carry-over from other donors' samples.

The chain carries TRBV27 and TRBJ1-2, with D unclear. Germline loops: CDR1 MNHEY, CDR2 SMNVEV (reference sequence). The V gene lost 0 bases and the J gene lost 2 bases, with 4 bases spanning the gap. The CDR3 has 13 amino acids. In DNA, the CDR3 is TGTGCCAGCAGTTTATCAAAAAACTATGGCTACACCTTC. Its translation is CASSLSKNYGYTF.

The V gene is TRBV11-2, the J gene TRBJ1-6; D is unclear. The CDR3 extends over 16 amino acids. V was trimmed by 1 base and J by 2 bases, leaving 9 bases between them. Germline V gene data show CDR1 as SGHAT and CDR2 as FQNNGV. CDR3 sequence (DNA): TGTGCCAGCAGCTTAGTCCAGGTGACCTATAATTCACCCCTCCACTTT. Translating gives CASSLVQVTYNSPLHF. The variable domain in full, with the rest retrieved from reference TRBV11-2 and TRBJ1-6, is EAGVAQSPRYKIIEKRQSVAFWCNPISGHATLYWYQQILGQGPKLLIQFQNNGVVDDSQLPKDRFSAERLKGVDSTLKIQPAKLEDSAVYLCASSLVQVTYNSPLHFGNGTRLTVT.

This clonotype was picked up a small number of times. This sequence joins TRBV6-2 or TRBV6-3 and TRBJ2-6; TRBD1 matches at 7 bases. The CDR3 runs 18 residues. The germline V gene encodes CDR1 MNHEY and CDR2 SVGEGT. The V and J ends lost 5 bases and 0 bases, in that order; junction bases with no gene match: 10. The CDR3 nucleotides are TGTGCCAGCAGTAACCGGGACAGCCTTATCTCTGGGGCCAACGTCCTGACTTTC. Encoded protein: CASSNRDSLISGANVLTF.

The J gene is TRBJ2-6, the V gene TRBV5-5; TRBD1 might be the D (6 bases). The CDR3 runs to 16 residues. V gave up 3 bases and J gave up 1 base, with 11 bases separating them. Germline values: CDR1 SGHKS, CDR2 YYEKEE (reference sequence). CDR3 bases: TGTGCCAGCAGCTACATTGACAGGTCTGGGGCCAACGTCCTGACTTTC. It translates to CASSYIDRSGANVLTF.

This chain joins TRBV2 and TRBJ2-2; 9 nucleotides agree with TRBD1. Trimming at V came to 11 bases and at J to 3 bases, leaving 1 base not matched to a gene. The CDR3 spans 12 residues. Germline assignment: CDR1 SNHLY and CDR2 FYNNEI. The CDR3 protein is CARDRDTGELFF. CDR3 bases: TGTGCCCGGGACAGGGACACCGGGGAGCTGTTTTTT.

The CDR3: CASSYLSNNEKLFF. CDR3 sequence (DNA): TGTGCCAGCAGTTATCTAAGTAATAATGAAAAACTGTTTTTT. This sequence joins TRBV27 and TRBJ1-4, with D unresolved. The CDR3 has 14 amino acids. V was shortened by 4 bases and J by 4 bases, with 10 bases between the two germline ends. Germline V gives CDR1 MNHEY, CDR2 SMNVEV (reference sequence).

In its sample, this clonotype was seen a few times. The J gene is TRBJ2-7, the V gene TRBV7-6; possible D gene TRBD2, 7 bases. V lost 0 bases and J 3 bases, leaving 15 bases between the germline ends. The germline gives CDR1 SGHVS, CDR2 FNYEAQ. The CDR3 is 16 residues long. CDR3 coding DNA: TGTGCCAGCAGCTTAGCGGGGGAGGGGGTCCGCTACGAGCAGTACTTC. Amino acid sequence: CASSLAGEGVRYEQYF. Using reference TRBV7-6 and TRBJ2-7 for the parts outside the CDR3, the full variable domain is GAGVSQSPRYKVTKRGQDVALRCDPISGHVSLYWYRQALGQGPEFLTYFNYEAQQDKSGLPNDRFSAERPEGSISTLTIQRTEQRDSAMYRCASSLAGEGVRYEQYFGPGTRLTVT.

This clonotype was detected ten times or more. The chain links TRBV7-8 to TRBJ2-7; D is undetermined. CDR1 is SGHVS, CDR2 FQNEAQ, per germline. V shed 4 bases and J shed 5 bases, with 12 bases lying between them. CDR3 length: 13 amino acids. The chain's CDR3 is CASSSRPGDEQYV. The DNA of the CDR3 is TGTGCCAGCAGCTCTCGCCCAGGAGACGAGCAGTACGTC.

The sample holds a few counts of this clonotype. The V and J genes are TRBV7-9 and TRBJ1-3, with TRBD1 matching 8 bases. V shed 4 bases, J shed 8 bases, and the junction held 4 bases outside the gene matches. Germline V gene sequence: CDR1 SEHNR, CDR2 FQNEAQ (reference sequence). The CDR3 contains 13 residues. The DNA of the CDR3 is TGTGCCAGCAGCTCGGACAGGGTCTACACCATATATTTT. Residues: CASSSDRVYTIYF.

This clonotype was counted only a few times. J is TRBJ2-6 and V is TRBV7-9; tentative D call: TRBD2 (5 bases). V shed 5 bases and J shed 0 bases, with 20 bases lying between them. This CDR3 comprises 19 residues. Germline values: CDR1 SEHNR, CDR2 FQNEAQ (reference sequence). The CDR3 loop reads CASSPILGYGSSGANVLTF. The CDR3 DNA follows: TGTGCCAGCAGCCCTATCCTGGGGTATGGGAGCTCTGGGGCCAACGTCCTGACTTTC.

This chain links TRBV2 with TRBJ2-4, with D maybe TRBD2 (6 bases). Deletions cut 6 bases from V and 7 bases from J, with 10 bases between. The CDR3 covers 12 residues. The V gene's germline CDR1 is SNHLY and CDR2 FYNNEI. CDR3 DNA: TGTGCCAGCAGGGGAGGTTCCAACATTCAGTACTTC. Translating it yields CASRGGSNIQYF.

Turning to this clonotype: A clone one base away is much larger, so this may be a read error. V is TRBV7-2 and J is TRBJ1-2; a weak D match, TRBD1 (6 bases). The germline V gene encodes CDR1 SGHTA and CDR2 FQGNSA. The CDR3 sequence is 11 residues long. CDR3 DNA: TGTGGCAGTCCGGGGGGGCGAGGCTACACCTTC. It encodes CGSPGGRGYTF.